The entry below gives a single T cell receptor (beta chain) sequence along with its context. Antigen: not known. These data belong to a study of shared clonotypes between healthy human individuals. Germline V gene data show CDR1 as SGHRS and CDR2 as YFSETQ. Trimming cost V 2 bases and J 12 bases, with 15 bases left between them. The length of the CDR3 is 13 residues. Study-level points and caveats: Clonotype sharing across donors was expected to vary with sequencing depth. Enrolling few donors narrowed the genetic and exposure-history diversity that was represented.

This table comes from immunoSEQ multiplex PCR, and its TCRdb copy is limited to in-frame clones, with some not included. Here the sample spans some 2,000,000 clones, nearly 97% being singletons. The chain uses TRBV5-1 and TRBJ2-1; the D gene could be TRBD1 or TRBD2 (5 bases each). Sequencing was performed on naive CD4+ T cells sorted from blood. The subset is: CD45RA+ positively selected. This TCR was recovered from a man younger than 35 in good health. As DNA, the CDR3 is TGCGCCAGCAGCTTACAGGACTCTTTACCGCAGTTCTTC. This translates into CASSLQDSLPQFF.